Listed below are T cell receptor beta chains from one sample, sequenced in a study of blood T cell repertoires in COVID-19. The protocol was immunoSEQ multiplex PCR, while the TCRdb copy is restricted to in-frame clones and leaves out a portion. The data contain about 59,000 clones, about 88% of them singletons. Sequencing used peripheral blood. These receptors all come from a man aged 80 or over in a cohort sampled during active COVID-19. Each CDR3 is given with its conserved first and last residue. The D gene is left open where the match is weak. Clone size is stated in some rows and not others, as once, few, many or a class when expanded.

.,.,TRBV19,TRBJ1-1,CASSIGGVNTEAFF,TGTGCCAGTAGTATAGGAGGTGTGAACACTGAAGCTTTCTTT
.,TRBD1,TRBV10-1,TRBJ1-3,CASWGQGPGNTIYF,TGCGCCAGCTGGGGACAGGGGCCTGGAAACACCATATATTTT
.,TRBD2,TRBV19,TRBJ2-1,CASSPTSGYNEQFF,TGTGCCAGTAGTCCGACTAGCGGGTACAATGAGCAGTTCTTC
.,.,TRBV5-4,TRBJ1-2,CASSFGVIGRKRYYGYTF,TGTGCCAGCAGCTTTGGGGTGATAGGGCGGAAGCGGTACTATGGCTACACCTTC
.,.,TRBV7-9,TRBJ2-2,CASSLVAGYTGELFF,TGTGCCAGCAGCTTAGTGGCAGGGTACACCGGGGAGCTGTTTTTT
.,.,TRBV7-2,TRBJ1-3,CASSNGGQGNTIYF,TGTGCCAGCAGTAACGGGGGGCAAGGAAACACCATATATTTT
.,TRBD1,TRBV6-6,TRBJ1-2,CASSRGQKNYGYTF,TGTGCCAGCAGCCGGGGACAGAAAAACTATGGCTACACCTTC
.,.,TRBV5-6,TRBJ1-4,CASSLVGAPTNEKLFF,TGTGCCAGCAGCTTGGTAGGGGCACCAACTAATGAAAAACTGTTTTTT
once,.,TRBV5-4,TRBJ2-5,CASSLAPGTQYF,TGTGCCAGCAGCTTGGCCCCGGGGACCCAGTACTTC
.,.,TRBV18,TRBJ2-7,CASSSQGISYEQYF,TGTGCCAGCTCTTCACAGGGAATCTCCTACGAGCAGTACTTC
.,TRBD1,TRBV7-9,TRBJ2-2,CASAVSSGQGKPGELFF,TGTGCCAGCGCGGTTTCTTCGGGACAGGGGAAACCCGGGGAGCTGTTTTTT
.,TRBD2,TRBV3-1/TRBV3-2,TRBJ2-5,CASSQVEAGGPIETQYF,TGTGCCAGCAGCCAAGTCGAAGCGGGGGGGCCGATAGAGACCCAGTACTTC
.,.,TRBV11-2,TRBJ2-7,CASSLGTEYEQYF,TGTGCCAGCAGCTTAGGGACAGAATACGAGCAGTACTTC
once,.,TRBV7-8,TRBJ1-6,CASSQHGSASAYNSPLHF,TGTGCCAGCAGCCAGCACGGATCCGCCAGCGCCTATAATTCACCCCTCCACTTT
.,TRBD2,TRBV19,TRBJ2-3,CASSKRGPTDTQYF,TGTGCCAGTAGTAAGCGGGGGCCGACAGATACGCAGTATTTT
.,TRBD1,TRBV4-1,TRBJ2-6,CASSQTRGQGTSGANVLTF,TGCGCCAGCAGCCAGACCCGAGGACAGGGGACATCTGGGGCCAACGTCCTGACTTTC
.,.,TRBV11-2,TRBJ2-7,CASSLDSLGEQYF,TGTGCCAGCAGCTTGGACAGCCTCGGGGAGCAGTACTTC
.,TRBD1,TRBV5-1,TRBJ1-1,CASSLGQGGPNTEAFF,TGCGCCAGCAGCCTCGGACAGGGTGGCCCGAACACTGAAGCTTTCTTT
.,TRBD2,TRBV3-1/TRBV3-2,TRBJ2-3,CASSQDFAGGSTDTQYF,TGTGCCAGCAGCCAAGATTTCGCGGGAGGGAGCACAGATACGCAGTATTTT
.,.,TRBV5-1,TRBJ2-2,CASSRSGDPTGELFF,TGCGCCAGCAGCAGGTCGGGGGACCCCACCGGGGAGCTGTTTTTT
.,TRBD2,TRBV10-3,TRBJ2-5,CAISESGGRTQETQYF,TGTGCCATCAGTGAGTCTGGCGGGAGGACCCAAGAGACCCAGTACTTC
.,TRBD1,TRBV9,TRBJ1-4,CASSPRTGTNEKLFF,TGTGCCAGCAGCCCCCGGACAGGGACTAATGAAAAACTGTTTTTT
.,.,TRBV24-1,TRBJ2-1,CATSEALGGEQFF,TGTGCCACCAGTGAAGCTCTAGGAGGTGAGCAGTTCTTC
.,.,TRBV7-9,TRBJ1-1,CASSLDGITEAFF,TGTGCCAGCAGCTTAGACGGGATTACTGAAGCTTTCTTT
.,.,TRBV15,TRBJ1-1,CATSRKRAGANTEAFF,TGTGCCACCAGCAGAAAACGGGCAGGGGCGAACACTGAAGCTTTCTTT
.,.,TRBV5-1,TRBJ2-1,CASSLGTGRAGGPYNEQFF,TGCGCCAGCAGCCTAGGGACAGGGAGAGCGGGAGGGCCTTACAATGAGCAGTTCTTC
.,.,TRBV30,TRBJ2-7,CAWTPLQGPYEQYF,TGTGCCTGGACCCCTCTACAGGGACCCTACGAGCAGTACTTC
.,.,TRBV19,TRBJ2-7,CASRRDRISYEQYF,TGTGCCAGTAGGCGGGACAGAATCTCCTACGAGCAGTACTTC
.,.,TRBV6-5,TRBJ1-6,CASSYSATYNSPLHF,TGTGCCAGCAGTTACTCCGCTACCTATAATTCACCCCTCCACTTT
once,TRBD1,TRBV25-1,TRBJ1-4,CASSDPGQSYTANEKLFF,TGTGCCAGCAGTGACCCGGGACAGTCTTACACGGCTAATGAAAAACTGTTTTTT
.,TRBD2,TRBV5-1,TRBJ2-1,CASSPVGGEQFF,TGCGCCAGCAGCCCGGTCGGGGGGGAGCAGTTCTTC
once,TRBD1,TRBV4-3,TRBJ1-2,CASSQDTGGNYGYTF,TGCGCCAGCAGCCAAGATACAGGGGGTAACTATGGCTACACCTTC
.,.,TRBV30,TRBJ1-1,CAWINEGITEAFF,TGTGCCTGGATTAACGAGGGAATAACTGAAGCTTTCTTT
.,TRBD1,TRBV5-1,TRBJ2-6,CASSPRTGGASGANVLTF,TGCGCCAGCAGCCCTCGGACAGGGGGCGCTTCTGGGGCCAACGTCCTGACTTTC
.,TRBD1,TRBV3-1/TRBV3-2,TRBJ2-3,CASSQGRDRGTDTQYF,TGTGCCAGCAGCCAAGGCCGGGACAGGGGCACAGATACGCAGTATTTT
.,TRBD1,TRBV7-2,TRBJ1-1,CASSLQGTNTEAFF,TGTGCCAGCAGTTTACAGGGGACGAACACTGAAGCTTTCTTT
few,.,TRBV5-1,TRBJ1-4,CASSLGQWRGNEKLFF,TGCGCCAGCAGCTTGGGACAGTGGCGGGGTAATGAAAAACTGTTTTTT
.,.,TRBV9,TRBJ2-1,CASSVGGSINEQFF,TGTGCCAGCAGCGTAGGTGGTAGCATCAATGAGCAGTTCTTC
.,.,TRBV30,TRBJ1-6,CAWSIEVPNSPLHF,TGTGCCTGGAGTATAGAAGTCCCTAATTCACCCCTCCACTTT
.,TRBD1,TRBV19,TRBJ1-2,CASSSPGQANYGYTF,TGTGCCAGTAGTTCACCGGGACAGGCAAACTATGGCTACACCTTC
.,TRBD2,TRBV3-1/TRBV3-2,TRBJ2-1,CASTFTSGLINEQFF,TGTGCCAGCACCTTTACTAGCGGGCTCATTAATGAGCAGTTCTTC
.,TRBD2,TRBV15,TRBJ2-5,CATSREPLTGLAGGETQYF,TGTGCCACCAGCAGAGAACCCTTAACAGGGCTAGCGGGAGGAGAGACCCAGTACTTC
.,TRBD1,TRBV6-5,TRBJ2-7,CASSSPGTGDEQYF,TGTGCCAGCAGTTCTCCCGGGACAGGGGACGAGCAGTACTTC
.,.,TRBV6-5,TRBJ1-5,CASSLSNQPQHF,TGTGCCAGCAGTTTATCTAATCAGCCCCAGCATTTT
.,.,TRBV7-3,TRBJ1-2,CASSLTGDYGYTF,TGTGCCAGCAGCTTAACAGGGGACTATGGCTACACCTTC
.,.,TRBV11-2,TRBJ2-1,CASSLFSNEQFF,TGTGCCAGCAGCTTATTCAGCAATGAGCAGTTCTTC